Presented here are 29 T cell receptor beta chains from one specimen sequenced in a study of blood T cell repertoires in COVID-19. The table came from immunoSEQ multiplex PCR; TCRdb's copy has only in-frame clones and leaves some out. The sample contains roughly 230,000 clones, 88% of which appear only once. Sequenced material: peripheral blood. Receptors were obtained from a man in his 70s with acute or convalescent COVID-19.

The chain has TRBV5-5 and TRBJ2-7; TRBD2 might be the D (6 bases). This CDR3 has 15 amino acids. CDR1 and CDR2 (germline): SGHKS, YYEKEE (reference sequence). V lost 4 bases and J lost 0, with 14 bases in between. The CDR3 DNA follows: TGTGCCAGCAGCCTGGGACTGCCGAGCTCCTACGAGCAGTACTTC. Encoded protein: CASSLGLPSSYEQYF. Full variable domain (outside the CDR3, taken from reference TRBV5-5 and TRBJ2-7): DAGVTQSPTHLIKTRGQQVTLRCSPISGHKSVSWYQQVLGQGPQFIFQYYEKEERGRGNFPDRFSARQFPNYSSELNVNALLLGDSALYLCASSLGLPSSYEQYFGPGTRLTVT.

The chain links TRBV7-2 to TRBJ2-1, with 9 bases identical to TRBD2. V gave up 6 bases and J gave up 7 bases; unmatched junction bases: 10. Germline loops: CDR1 SGHTA, CDR2 FQGNSA. This CDR3 is built from 15 residues. In nucleotides, the CDR3 is TGTGCCAGCAGTCTCACGGGACTAGCACTTAATGAGCAGTTCTTC. Its translation: CASSLTGLALNEQFF.

The chain employs TRBV7-2 and TRBJ1-6, with TRBD1 as a possible D gene (5 bases). CDR3 length equals 14 residues. Germline V gives CDR1 SGHTA, CDR2 FQGNSA. Trimming cost V 6 bases and J 6 bases, with 12 bases left between them. The CDR3, as DNA: TGTGCCAGCAGTCCCGGGACTGCTAATTCACCCCTCCACTTT. This codes for CASSPGTANSPLHF.

The chain links TRBV28 to TRBJ1-3, with TRBD1 as a possible D gene (6 bases). V lost 7 bases and J 4 bases, leaving 14 bases between the germline ends. Germline lookup yields CDR1 MDHEN and CDR2 SYDVKM. The CDR3 runs 14 residues. The CDR3 spells CASMGGQGGNTIYF. DNA for the CDR3: TGTGCCAGCATGGGAGGGCAGGGGGGAAACACCATATATTTT.

The chain couples TRBV7-9 to TRBJ2-3; 7 bases are shared with TRBD1. CDR3 size: 16 residues. Germline V lookup: CDR1 SEHNR, CDR2 FQNEAQ (reference sequence). J lost 2 bases, V lost 4 bases, and 9 bases had no gene match. CDR3 region: CASSSDTGQSTDTQYF. CDR3 bases: TGTGCCAGCAGCTCAGACACGGGACAGTCCACAGATACGCAGTATTTT.

This rearrangement joins TRBV19 to TRBJ2-5; no definite D call. The CDR3 contains 15 residues. The germline V gene has CDR1 LNHDA and CDR2 SQIVND (reference sequence). V gave up 1 base and J gave up 0 bases, with 9 bases separating them. The CDR3 loop reads CASSIATMYQETQYF. The CDR3 DNA reads as TGTGCCAGTAGTATAGCAACTATGTACCAAGAGACCCAGTACTTC.

This clone appeared once. V usage is TRBV5-1 and J usage is TRBJ2-3; no reliable D call. V lost 0 bases, J lost 0 bases, and 5 bases lay in between. Germline V gene lookup returns CDR1 SGHRS and CDR2 YFSETQ. This CDR3 has 14 amino acids. CDR3 residues: CASSLVLSTDTQYF. DNA of the CDR3: TGCGCCAGCAGCTTGGTCTTAAGCACAGATACGCAGTATTTT.

The genes are TRBV19 and TRBJ2-3, with a tentative D call TRBD1 (5 bases). Germline V gene sequence: CDR1 LNHDA, CDR2 SQIVND (reference sequence). This CDR3 has 13 residues. V lost 7 bases, J lost 9 bases, and 17 bases lay in between. The CDR3 sequence: CASMGPRYGTQYF. Here the CDR3 DNA reads TGTGCCAGTATGGGGCCCCGCTATGGGACGCAGTATTTT.

This chain uses TRBV28 with TRBJ2-7, with a tentative D call TRBD1 (5 bases). The CDR3 has 14 amino acids. V was cut by 1 base and J by 0 bases, with 7 bases left in between. Germline V gene data show CDR1 as MDHEN and CDR2 as SYDVKM. Here the CDR3 reads CASSLLQGSYEQYF. Here the CDR3 DNA reads TGTGCCAGCAGTTTATTGCAGGGCTCCTACGAGCAGTACTTC.

This clone was seen once. V and J are TRBV6-2 or TRBV6-3 and TRBJ1-1; 7 bases align to TRBD1. Germline assignment: CDR1 MNHEY and CDR2 SVGEGT. This CDR3 spans 17 amino acids. Germline trimming cut 2 bases from V and 0 bases from J; bases unmatched to any gene: 9. The CDR3 DNA is TGTGCCAGCAGTTACCGAACCCTCGACAGGGTGAACACTGAAGCTTTCTTT. Protein product: CASSYRTLDRVNTEAFF.

The chain has TRBV11-2 and TRBJ2-7; TRBD2 is a possible D gene (5 bases). This CDR3 is built from 13 residues. V lost 4 bases, J lost 4 bases, and 11 bases lay in between. Germline assignment: CDR1 SGHAT and CDR2 FQNNGV. The chain's CDR3 is CASSSGGGYEQYF. CDR3 nucleotide sequence: TGTGCCAGCAGCTCTGGAGGCGGATACGAGCAGTACTTC.

J is TRBJ1-6 and V is TRBV28; a possible D gene is TRBD1 (6 bases). CDR3 size: 14 residues. Trimming took 3 bases from V and 7 from J, leaving 10 bases between them. Germline assignment: CDR1 MDHEN and CDR2 SYDVKM. In DNA form, the CDR3 reads TGTGCCAGCAGTTTTTGGCAGGGGAATTCACCCCTCCACTTT. Its protein is CASSFWQGNSPLHF.

This clone was recorded once. The rearrangement links TRBV19 to TRBJ2-7; TRBD2 matches at 7 bases. The length of the CDR3 is 14 residues. Trimming took 1 base from V and 3 from J; bases not matched to a gene: 3. Germline loops: CDR1 LNHDA, CDR2 SQIVND (reference sequence). The CDR3 protein is CASSIGGSNYEQYF. The CDR3 nucleotides are TGTGCCAGTAGTATAGGCGGGAGTAACTACGAGCAGTACTTC.

V gene TRBV6-5 combines with J gene TRBJ2-7; 10 bases are shared with TRBD2. Germline CDR1 and CDR2: MNHEY and SVGAGI. The CDR3 length is 15 residues. Germline trimming cut 8 bases from V and 4 bases from J; bases unmatched to any gene: 11. The CDR3 is CASRSTSGMSYEQYF. The CDR3 region has the DNA TGTGCCAGCCGCTCTACTAGCGGGATGTCGTACGAGCAGTACTTC.

This chain uses TRBV7-9 with TRBJ2-2; the match to TRBD2 covers 14 bases. This CDR3 has 17 amino acids. The germline V gene has CDR1 SEHNR and CDR2 FQNEAQ (reference sequence). After removal of 5 bases from V and 4 bases from J, the junction contained 6 bases not matched to a gene. In DNA form, the CDR3 reads TGTGCCAGCAGCACCCCGGGACTAGCGGGAGTCACCGGGGAGCTGTTTTTT. Residues: CASSTPGLAGVTGELFF.

This clone showed up just a few times. This chain uses TRBV29-1 with TRBJ1-3; D is unresolved. The germline V gene encodes CDR1 SQVTM and CDR2 ANQGSEA. The CDR3 length is 12 residues. The V and J ends lost 4 bases and 4 bases respectively, with 8 bases between them. The CDR3: CSVVEFGNTIYF. CDR3 DNA: TGCAGCGTTGTTGAGTTCGGAAACACCATATATTTT.

This sequence joins TRBV6-2 or TRBV6-3 and TRBJ2-7, with 8 bases that match TRBD1. The CDR3 is 16 residues long. Trimming took 6 bases from V and 4 from J; bases not matched to a gene: 14. Germline V CDR1 and CDR2: MNHEY, SVGEGT. This CDR3 is CASRPHTTGQGYEQYF. The DNA of the CDR3 is TGTGCCAGCAGGCCTCATACTACCGGACAGGGTTACGAGCAGTACTTC.

The chain carries TRBV7-2 and TRBJ2-7; TRBD2 agrees at 11 bases. Germline lookup yields CDR1 SGHTA and CDR2 FQGNSA. The CDR3 covers 16 residues. The junction had 7 bases not matched to a gene; V was cut back by 5 bases and J by 1 base. The CDR3 DNA is TGTGCCAGCAGCCTCACTAGCGGGAGACCGTCCTACGAGCAGTACTTC. Amino acids: CASSLTSGRPSYEQYF. Looking up the rest from reference TRBV7-2 and TRBJ2-7 gives the full variable domain: GAGVSQSPSNKVTEKGKDVELRCDPISGHTALYWYRQSLGQGLEFLIYFQGNSAPDKSGLPSDRFSAERTGGSVSTLTIQRTQQEDSAVYLCASSLTSGRPSYEQYFGPGTRLTVT.

J is TRBJ2-3 and V is TRBV7-2; 10 bases are shared with TRBD2. The CDR3 is made up of 15 amino acids. Germline V CDR1 and CDR2: SGHTA, FQGNSA. The ends lost 5 bases at V and 3 bases at J; junction bases unmatched: 5. DNA of the CDR3: TGTGCCAGCAGCAAACTAGCGGGGCGAACAGATACGCAGTATTTT. Its translation: CASSKLAGRTDTQYF.

Notes on this clone: Other DNA sequences from this sample encode an identical CDR3 as well. The chain recombines TRBV9 with TRBJ2-3; TRBD2 agrees at 8 bases. The CDR3 runs to 15 residues. J was trimmed by 0 bases and V by 2 bases; bases with no gene match: 2. Germline V gene sequence: CDR1 SGDLS, CDR2 YYNGEE. The CDR3 DNA is TGTGCCAGCAGCGTTAGCGGGACTAGCACAGATACGCAGTATTTT. The encoded protein is CASSVSGTSTDTQYF.

The V and J genes are TRBV7-2 and TRBJ2-5; the D gene is possibly TRBD2 (5 bases). The CDR3 has 13 residues. Trimming pared 5 bases from V and 5 bases from J, leaving 12 bases between. From germline, CDR1 is SGHTA and CDR2 FQGNSA. The CDR3, as DNA: TGTGCCAGCAGCCCGGGCCCGGGGGAGACCCAGTACTTC. Amino acids: CASSPGPGETQYF.

J is TRBJ2-1 and V is TRBV9, with 12 positions matching TRBD2. CDR3 length: 16 amino acids. Germline CDR1 reads SGDLS; CDR2 reads YYNGEE. The J segment lost 8 bases and the V segment lost 5 bases, leaving 11 bases of the junction unmatched. CDR3 sequence (DNA): TGTGCCAGCAGTAGGGGTGGGCTAGCGGGAGGGTATGAGCAGTTCTTC. This translates into CASSRGGLAGGYEQFF.

This clone has more than one count but fewer than ten. The rearrangement uses TRBV29-1 and TRBJ2-7, with 7 bases matching TRBD1. After removal of 5 bases from V and 3 bases from J, the junction contained 13 bases not matched to a gene. The CDR3 is made up of 15 amino acids. Germline lookup yields CDR1 SQVTM and CDR2 ANQGSEA. The CDR3, as DNA: TGCAGCGTTTCAGGGACAGACCATTCTAGCTACGAGCAGTACTTC. Its translation: CSVSGTDHSSYEQYF.

This clone was seen a single time. One end of the junction is discordant with germline, which a read error may explain. V and J are TRBV7-9 and TRBJ2-1; 13 nucleotides line up with TRBD2. CDR1 SEHNR and CDR2 FQNEAQ come from the germline V gene (reference sequence). CDR3 length: 16 amino acids. The CDR3: CASSVAGTSGNLEQFF. The CDR3 DNA reads as TGTGCCAGCAGCGTAGCCGGGACTAGCGGGAATTTAGAGCAGTTCTTC.

CDR3 amino acids: CASGRRDRVYEAFF. For the CDR3, the DNA is TGTGCCAGCGGGCGCCGGGACAGGGTTTATGAAGCTTTCTTT. The chain links TRBV6-5 to TRBJ1-1; 9 bases match TRBD1. V shed 8 bases and J 7 bases; nucleotides not matched to a gene: 11. CDR3 length: 14 amino acids. Germline values: CDR1 MNHEY, CDR2 SVGAGI.

The CDR3 DNA reads as TGTGCCAGCAGCCTACAGGGACAGAAAAACGAGCAGTACTTC. Translating it yields CASSLQGQKNEQYF. The gene calls are TRBV5-4 and TRBJ2-7; 7 positions agree with TRBD1. CDR3 length equals 14 residues. Germline V gene lookup returns CDR1 SGHNT and CDR2 YYREEE (reference sequence). J lost 5 bases, V lost 4 bases, and 9 bases had no gene match.

The chain employs TRBV7-2 and TRBJ1-2; no clear D gene. V dropped 1 base and J dropped 4 bases, with 13 bases sitting between them. CDR3 length: 15 residues. The V gene's germline CDR1 is SGHTA and CDR2 FQGNSA. The CDR3 coding sequence is TGTGCCAGCAGCTTAGGATCCGGGTACGGCTATGGCTACACCTTC. Residues: CASSLGSGYGYGYTF. The full variable domain, rest sourced from reference TRBV7-2 and TRBJ1-2, is GAGVSQSPSNKVTEKGKDVELRCDPISGHTALYWYRQSLGQGLEFLIYFQGNSAPDKSGLPSDRFSAERTGGSVSTLTIQRTQQEDSAVYLCASSLGSGYGYGYTFGSGTRLTVV.

The chain couples TRBV2 to TRBJ2-4; D not certain. The CDR3 is 13 amino acids. Trimming shortened V by 5 bases and J by 3 bases, and 8 bases separated the two germline ends. Germline V CDR1 and CDR2: SNHLY, FYNNEI. The CDR3 loop is CASSQFDKNIQYF. The CDR3 bases are TGTGCCAGCAGTCAGTTTGACAAAAACATTCAGTACTTC.

This rearrangement joins TRBV9 to TRBJ2-7; D uncertain. V was cut by 0 bases and J by 3 bases, with 10 bases left in between. Germline V gives CDR1 SGDLS, CDR2 YYNGEE. The CDR3 is 14 residues long. The DNA of the CDR3 is TGTGCCAGCAGCGTAGTCCCAGGAAACTACGAGCAGTACTTC. Translating gives CASSVVPGNYEQYF.